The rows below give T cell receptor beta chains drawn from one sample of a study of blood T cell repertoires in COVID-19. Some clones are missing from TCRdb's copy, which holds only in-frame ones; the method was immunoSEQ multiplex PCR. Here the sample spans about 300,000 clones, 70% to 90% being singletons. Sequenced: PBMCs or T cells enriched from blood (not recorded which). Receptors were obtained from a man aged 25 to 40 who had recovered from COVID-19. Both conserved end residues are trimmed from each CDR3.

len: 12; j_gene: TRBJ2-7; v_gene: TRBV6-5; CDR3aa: ASCRAGSSSEQY
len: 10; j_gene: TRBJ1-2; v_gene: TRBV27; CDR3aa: ASTGGNGGYT
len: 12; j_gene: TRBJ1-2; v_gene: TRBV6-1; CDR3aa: ASSDRAGGYGYT
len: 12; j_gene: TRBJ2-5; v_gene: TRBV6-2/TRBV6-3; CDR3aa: ASSFLAGAETQY
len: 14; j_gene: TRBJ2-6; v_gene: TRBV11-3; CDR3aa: ASSLNGNSGANVLT
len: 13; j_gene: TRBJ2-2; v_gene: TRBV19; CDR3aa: ASSPTGANTGELF
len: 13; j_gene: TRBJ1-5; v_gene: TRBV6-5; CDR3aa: ASSRRDTLNQPQH
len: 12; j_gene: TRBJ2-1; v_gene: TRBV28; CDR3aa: ASSSAGGANEQF
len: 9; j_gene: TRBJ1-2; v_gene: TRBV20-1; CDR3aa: GHPSNYGYT
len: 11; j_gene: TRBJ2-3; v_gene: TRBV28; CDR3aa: ASSRTGTDTQY
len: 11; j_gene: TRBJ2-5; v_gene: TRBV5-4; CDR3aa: ASSLGGRETQY
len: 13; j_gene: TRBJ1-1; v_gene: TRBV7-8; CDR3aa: ASSDPPGVGTEAF
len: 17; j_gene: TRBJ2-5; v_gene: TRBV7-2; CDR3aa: ASSSYHRRASGPQETQY
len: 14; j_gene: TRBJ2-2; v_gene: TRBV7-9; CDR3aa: ASSLERGQNTGELF
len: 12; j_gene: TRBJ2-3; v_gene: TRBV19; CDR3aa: ASSKSSLGDTQY
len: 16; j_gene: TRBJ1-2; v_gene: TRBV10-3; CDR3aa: AISGGAEGVIQSYGYT
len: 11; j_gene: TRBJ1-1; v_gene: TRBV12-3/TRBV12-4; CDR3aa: ASSFPWNTEAF
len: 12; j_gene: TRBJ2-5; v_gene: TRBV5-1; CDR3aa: ASSSQGQYETQY
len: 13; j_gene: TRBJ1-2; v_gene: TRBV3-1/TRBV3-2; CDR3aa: ASSQEKTGYDGYT
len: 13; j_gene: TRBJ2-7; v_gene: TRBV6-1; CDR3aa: ASSETSGSSYEQY
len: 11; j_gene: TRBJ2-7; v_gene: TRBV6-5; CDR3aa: ALRTGGSYEQY
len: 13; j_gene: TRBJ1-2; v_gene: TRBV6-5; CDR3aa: ASSYEGQGDYGYT
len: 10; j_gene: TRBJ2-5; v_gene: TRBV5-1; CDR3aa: ASSLAREAQY
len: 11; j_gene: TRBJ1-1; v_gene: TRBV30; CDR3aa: AWSAGWTVEAF
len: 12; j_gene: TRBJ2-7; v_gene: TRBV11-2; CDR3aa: ASSLPGLALEQY
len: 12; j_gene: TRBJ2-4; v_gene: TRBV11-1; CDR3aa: ASSYDNNQNIQY
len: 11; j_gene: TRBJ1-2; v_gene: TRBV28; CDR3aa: ASSLTTAYGYT
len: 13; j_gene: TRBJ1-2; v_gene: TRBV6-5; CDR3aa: ASSREGQGMYGYT
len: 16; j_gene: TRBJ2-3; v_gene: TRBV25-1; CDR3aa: ASSESSGGPRGGDTQY
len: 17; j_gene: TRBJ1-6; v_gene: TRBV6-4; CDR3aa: ASSDRGQGYHSYNSPLH
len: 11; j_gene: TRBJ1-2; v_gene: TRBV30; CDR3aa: ACETVNNYGYT
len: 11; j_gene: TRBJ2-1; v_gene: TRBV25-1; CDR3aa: ASSEASTNEQF
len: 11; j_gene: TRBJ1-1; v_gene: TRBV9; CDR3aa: ASSVGWGAEAF
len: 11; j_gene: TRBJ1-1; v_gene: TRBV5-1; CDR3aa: ASSLDRGPEAF
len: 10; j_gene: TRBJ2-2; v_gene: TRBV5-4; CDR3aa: ASSPGTGELF
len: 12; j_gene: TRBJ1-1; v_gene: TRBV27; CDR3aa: ASSLYDGGTEAF
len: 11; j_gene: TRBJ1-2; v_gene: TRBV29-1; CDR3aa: SDRTGGIYGYT
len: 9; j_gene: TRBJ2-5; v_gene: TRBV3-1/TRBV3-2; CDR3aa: ASSLEKTQY
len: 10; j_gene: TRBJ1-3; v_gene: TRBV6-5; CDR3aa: ASKLGGNTIY
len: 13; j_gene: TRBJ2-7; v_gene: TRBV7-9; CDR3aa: ASSFLGQGGDEQY
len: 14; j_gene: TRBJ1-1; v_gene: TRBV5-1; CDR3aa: ASSSPEQTMNTEAF
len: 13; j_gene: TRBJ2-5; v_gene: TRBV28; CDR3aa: ASSDRRTVQETQY
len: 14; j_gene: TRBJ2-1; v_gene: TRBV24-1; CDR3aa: ATSGLPGQGVNEQF
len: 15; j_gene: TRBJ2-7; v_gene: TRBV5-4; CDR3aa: ASSTTGIGLAGGEQY
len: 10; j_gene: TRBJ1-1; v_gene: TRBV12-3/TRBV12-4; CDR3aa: ASTRLLEGTL
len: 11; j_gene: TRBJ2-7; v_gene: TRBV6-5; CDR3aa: ASSYGRDYEQY
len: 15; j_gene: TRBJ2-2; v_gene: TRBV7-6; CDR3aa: ASSLLRLKGDTGELF
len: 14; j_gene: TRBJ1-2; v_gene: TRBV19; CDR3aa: ASHVPRDRVNYGYT
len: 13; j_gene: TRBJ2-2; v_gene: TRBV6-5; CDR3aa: ASSADRGWTGELF
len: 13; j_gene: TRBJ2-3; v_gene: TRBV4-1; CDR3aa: ASSQDRTGGGTQY
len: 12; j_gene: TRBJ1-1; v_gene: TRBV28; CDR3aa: ASSAGTANTEAF
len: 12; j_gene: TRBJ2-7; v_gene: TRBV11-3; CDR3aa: ASSPTSGSHEQY
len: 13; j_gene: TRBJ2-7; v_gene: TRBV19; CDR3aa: ASSIGPTALYEQY
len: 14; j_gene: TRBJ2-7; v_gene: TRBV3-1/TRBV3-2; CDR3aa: ASSQVGLAGIYEQY
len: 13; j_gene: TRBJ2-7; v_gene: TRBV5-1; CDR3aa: ASSKRDYSPGEQY
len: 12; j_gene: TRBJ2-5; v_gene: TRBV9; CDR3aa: ASSPSTGSETQY
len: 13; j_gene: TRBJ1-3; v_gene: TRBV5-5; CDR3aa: ASSWGGVTGNTIY